This TCR beta chain derives from a study of cytomegalovirus exposure and HLA in healthy donors. Amplification used 60 Vbeta primers and 13 Jbeta primers. Clones were sequenced by immunoSEQ multiplex PCR, and TCRdb holds only the in-frame ones, with some missing. The sample consists of about 130,000 clones, 80% of them appearing once. Germline-derived CDR1 and CDR2 are MDHEN and SYDVKM. The CDR3 is made up of 17 amino acids. With 5 bases clipped from V and 4 bases from J, the junction kept 15 bases outside the gene matches. As concerns this clone: Its antigen remains unknown.

The study, taken as a whole, reports: Later analysis indicated greater clonal expansion among HLA-associated TCR beta chains than among equally common other chains.

The receptor's source is a middle-aged man in good health and CMV-seronegative. Sequenced input: PBMCs. The V and J genes are TRBV28 and TRBJ2-7, with TRBD2 matching over 9 bases. CDR3 DNA sequence: TGTGCCAGCAGTCGCTTATCTCTCGGACTAGCGCAATACGAGCAGTACTTC. Its translation is CASSRLSLGLAQYEQYF. Looking up the rest from reference TRBV28 and TRBJ2-7 gives the full variable domain: DVKVTQSSRYLVKRTGEKVFLECVQDMDHENMFWYRQDPGLGLRLIYFSYDVKMKEKGDIPEGYSVSREKKERFSLILESASTNQTSMYLCASSRLSLGLAQYEQYFGPGTRLTVT.